Sequencing of this T cell receptor (beta chain) was carried out in a study of T-cell memory formation after mild COVID-19. About the study: TCR clustering was largely donor specific. Study outcomes and limitations: From day 15 to 85, contracting clones were balanced between CD4 and CD8, whereas later expanders leaned toward CD4+.

A 5'RACE reaction primed in the constant segment made cDNA libraries of TCR alpha and TCR beta, and these carried sample barcodes and UMIs. TCRdb used MiXCR to reprocess the 5' RACE reads, holding one entry per CDR3 protein. This table has approximately 150,000 distinct CDR3 sequences, about 14% appearing once. Remarks on this clonotype: The antigen remains undetermined.

This CDR3 spans 14 amino acids. Germline CDR1 reads SQVTM; CDR2 reads ANQGSEA. Trimming cost V 6 bases and J 0 bases, with 15 bases left between them. The specimen sequenced was PBMCs or a T cell subset sorted from them (not recorded which). The gene calls are TRBV29-1 and TRBJ2-7, with no clear D. The clonotype comes from an adult woman who had mild COVID-19 (a few samples of this study predate the infection). Cell type and time point are not known. The CDR3 region is CSVAPLDTSYEQYF. The CDR3 DNA reads TGCAGCGTGGCCCCCCTAGACACCTCCTACGAGCAGTACTTC.